This is a list of T cell receptor beta chains from one sample in a study of shared T cell receptors in the human thymus. Sequencing used immunoSEQ multiplex PCR; TCRdb keeps in-frame clones, though not all of them. The sample contains 700,000 or so clones, approximately 83% of which appear only once. This sample was also put to use in a study of human thymus T cells.

The specimen was thymocytes. The receptors originated from a girl under three years old with a congenital heart defect. Each CDR3 is given with its conserved first and last residue. D genes are given only for firm matches. Part of the rows lack a size; the others show once, few, many or a class for expanded clones.

j_call,clone_size,cdr3_length,d_call,v_call,cdr3_nt,cdr3_aa
TRBJ2-3,-,17,TRBD2,TRBV5-1,TGCGCCAGCAGCCTATGGGACGAGCGGGGTGGGTGGGATACGCAGTATTTT,CASSLWDERGGWDTQYF
TRBJ1-2,-,16,-,TRBV5-1,TGCGCCAGCAGCTTGGACCGCAGGGGATCCAACTATGGCTACACCTTC,CASSLDRRGSNYGYTF
TRBJ1-1,few,17,-,TRBV12-5,TGTGCTAGTGGTTTGGTACCGCCTAAAAAGGGGGAGTCCGGGGCTTTCTTT,CASGLVPPKKGESGAFF
TRBJ1-6,few,14,TRBD1,TRBV2,TGTGCCAGCAACCGAGGGACAGCAAATTCACCCCTCCACTTT,CASNRGTANSPLHF
TRBJ1-4,-,16,-,TRBV4-1,TGCGCCAGCAGCCAACTTCCGGGACACGGTTATGAAAAACTGTTTTTT,CASSQLPGHGYEKLFF
TRBJ2-3,once,16,-,TRBV6-4,TGTGCCAGCAGTGACGGGCCGCGGGGAGGTACAGATACGCAGTATTTT,CASSDGPRGGTDTQYF
TRBJ2-2,-,19,TRBD2,TRBV7-2,TGTGCCAGCAGCTTAGTAGCCGATCCGGGACTAGCGGCAACCGGGGAGCTGTTTTTT,CASSLVADPGLAATGELFF
TRBJ1-6,-,18,TRBD1,TRBV7-9,TGTGCCAGCAGCTTAGAGGCCCTACAGGGGGCAAAGAATTCACCCCTCCACTTT,CASSLEALQGAKNSPLHF
TRBJ2-7,-,15,TRBD2,TRBV5-1,TGCGCCAGCAGCTTGGCCCCTGGGGGGGAGGACGAGCAGTACTTC,CASSLAPGGEDEQYF
TRBJ1-4,-,20,-,TRBV28,TGTGCCAGCAGTGAATTAACGGTTAGAAGATACGCACCCTATAATGAAAAACTGTTTTTT,CASSELTVRRYAPYNEKLFF
TRBJ1-5,-,13,-,TRBV6-5,TGTGCCAGCAGGGCGGATAACAATCAGCCCCAGCATTTT,CASRADNNQPQHF
TRBJ2-1,once,13,-,TRBV30,TGTGCCTCTAGGACACCAAGCTACAATGAGCAGTTCTTC,CASRTPSYNEQFF
TRBJ2-7,-,16,-,TRBV29-1,TGCAGCGTTGCCGTAATACTCAGGACAGATTCCTACGAGCAGTACTTC,CSVAVILRTDSYEQYF
TRBJ2-3,-,15,-,TRBV4-3,TGCGCCAGCAGCTTGAGGGCCTCCCGCACAGATACGCAGTATTTT,CASSLRASRTDTQYF
TRBJ1-2,once,13,-,TRBV9,TGTGCCAGCAGCGTATGGGACTTCTATGGCTACACCTTC,CASSVWDFYGYTF
TRBJ2-3,-,12,-,TRBV5-4,TGTGCCTCCACCCAGGGTACAGATACGCAGTATTTT,CASTQGTDTQYF
TRBJ2-7,-,17,TRBD2,TRBV5-1,TGCGCCAGCAGCCTGGGACTAGCGGGGGGCTCCGTGTACGAGCAGTACTTC,CASSLGLAGGSVYEQYF
TRBJ2-3,-,18,TRBD2,TRBV7-8,TGTGCCAGCAGCTTGGAAGCGGGGGGGCCGGTTGGGGCAGATACGCAGTATTTT,CASSLEAGGPVGADTQYF
TRBJ2-4,-,15,TRBD1,TRBV27,TGTGCCAGCTCTCCCCCGGGACAGAACAAAAACATTCAGTACTTC,CASSPPGQNKNIQYF
TRBJ2-7,-,17,TRBD1,TRBV7-9,TGTGCCAGCAGCACAAGGGAACGGACAGGGTCGAGGGACGAGCAGTACTTC,CASSTRERTGSRDEQYF
TRBJ2-7,once,17,TRBD2,TRBV13,TGTGCCAGCAGCTTATATCTAGCGGGGGGGCCCTACTACGAGCAGTACTTC,CASSLYLAGGPYYEQYF
TRBJ1-3,-,16,-,TRBV4-3,TGCGCCAGCAGCCAAGATCCGGGGAGCTCTGGAAACACCATATATTTT,CASSQDPGSSGNTIYF
TRBJ1-1,-,16,TRBD1,TRBV5-8,TGTGCCAGCAGCGTAACAGGGGGCAGCATGAACACTGAAGCTTTCTTT,CASSVTGGSMNTEAFF
TRBJ2-6,-,14,-,TRBV28,TGTGCCAGCAGTTTGTCTTCTGGGGCCAACGTCCTGACTTTC,CASSLSSGANVLTF
TRBJ1-1,-,15,-,TRBV19,TGTGCCAGTAGTATAGATTTTAGGGGGGGGGCTGAAGCTTTCTTT,CASSIDFRGGAEAFF
TRBJ2-7,-,15,-,TRBV28,TGTGCCAGCAGTTTAACTAGGGGACTCCGCTACGAGCAGTACTTC,CASSLTRGLRYEQYF
TRBJ1-1,-,15,TRBD1,TRBV7-2,TGTGCCAGCAGCTTAGGATTACAGGGGTACACTGAAGCTTTCTTT,CASSLGLQGYTEAFF
TRBJ2-7,-,17,TRBD2,TRBV9,TGTGCCAGCAGCGTAGGAGGGAGCGGGGCAAGCTCCTACGAGCAGTACTTC,CASSVGGSGASSYEQYF
TRBJ1-4,once,16,-,TRBV5-1,TGCGCCAGCAGCTTTCTGGAGCGGGGGCTGAATGAAAAACTGTTTTTT,CASSFLERGLNEKLFF
TRBJ2-5,-,16,TRBD1,TRBV5-5,TGTGCCAGCAGCTTGGTAGAAACAGGGGGGTTAGAGACCCAGTACTTC,CASSLVETGGLETQYF
TRBJ2-7,-,17,-,TRBV2,TGTGCCAGCAGTGAAGCGCAGGGGTACAGGGGGGGCTACGAGCAGTACTTC,CASSEAQGYRGGYEQYF
TRBJ1-1,-,18,TRBD1,TRBV5-1,TGCGCCAGCAGCTTGTACGAGAGACAGGGGGAGATTCGGACTGAAGCTTTCTTT,CASSLYERQGEIRTEAFF
TRBJ1-4,-,13,-,TRBV29-1,TGCAGCGTCCTGGGACTCGGAACGGAAAAACTGTTTTTT,CSVLGLGTEKLFF
TRBJ1-2,-,13,-,TRBV13,TGTGCCAGCAGCTTACCCACAGGCTATGGCTACACCTTC,CASSLPTGYGYTF
TRBJ1-2,-,13,-,TRBV10-3,TGTGCCATCAGTGGTAAGGGGATCTATGGCTACACCTTC,CAISGKGIYGYTF
TRBJ2-1,few,15,-,TRBV10-1,TGCGCCAGCAGCGAAGAACCCGGGACATACAATGAGCAGTTCTTC,CASSEEPGTYNEQFF
TRBJ2-3,-,17,-,TRBV4-1,TGCGCCAGCAGCGAGCCGCGGGGACAGACCATCACAGATACGCAGTATTTT,CASSEPRGQTITDTQYF
TRBJ2-7,-,16,-,TRBV28,TGTGCCAGCAGCCGAACAGGGTCGGAGCAAGTATACGAGCAGTACTTC,CASSRTGSEQVYEQYF
TRBJ1-2,-,14,-,TRBV5-1,TGCGCCAGCAGCTTGGAAGGCCTAGACTATGGCTACACCTTC,CASSLEGLDYGYTF
TRBJ1-1,-,16,TRBD1,TRBV4-3,TGCGCCAGCAGCCGGGCTACCGGGACAGCGAACACTGAAGCTTTCTTT,CASSRATGTANTEAFF
TRBJ2-7,once,13,-,TRBV7-9,TGTGCCAGCAGCTCCAAGGACAGCTACGAGCAGTACTTC,CASSSKDSYEQYF
TRBJ1-2,few,12,TRBD1,TRBV10-3,TGTGCCATCAGCCCAGGGGGCTATGGCTACACCTTC,CAISPGGYGYTF
TRBJ1-5,few,13,-,TRBV19,TGTGCCAGTAAGGCAGGGTGGAATCAGCCCCAGCATTTT,CASKAGWNQPQHF
TRBJ2-5,-,14,-,TRBV6-1,TGTGCCAGCAGGGGGGGTCAAGGGAGAGAGACCCAGTACTTC,CASRGGQGRETQYF
TRBJ1-4,-,15,TRBD1,TRBV6-6,TGTGCCAGCACGCGGACAGGGAGAACTAATGAAAAACTGTTTTTT,CASTRTGRTNEKLFF